This T cell receptor (beta chain) was found in a study of shared clonotypes between healthy human individuals. In germline, CDR1 is SNHLY, CDR2 FYNNEI. V dropped 6 bases and J dropped 1; count of bases not matched to a gene: 9. The CDR3 spans 16 residues. Selected positively for CCR7 and CD45RO-negative, naive CD8 cells excluded terminally differentiated effector memory CD45RA+ cells. The donors, healthy adults who were HIV-negative, had experienced no recent acute infections or vaccinations. Notes on this clone: Antigen: not known.

The study's findings and limits: The study found approximately 5% of naive CD4 clonotypes shared across several donors. Larger estimated richness was generally seen in naive subsets than in memory subsets.

This table comes from immunoSEQ multiplex PCR, and its TCRdb copy is limited to in-frame clones, with some not included. The sample includes around 650,000 clones, 90% to 97% seen only once; the top ten take roughly 0.1%. The TCR sequence derives from a woman under 40 in good health. The material sequenced was naive CD8+ T cells sorted from blood. The chain has TRBV2 and TRBJ2-3; 8 bases fit TRBD1. CDR3 protein: CASRERQGMGTDTQYF. CDR3 sequence (DNA): TGTGCCAGCAGGGAAAGACAGGGGATGGGCACAGATACGCAGTATTTT.